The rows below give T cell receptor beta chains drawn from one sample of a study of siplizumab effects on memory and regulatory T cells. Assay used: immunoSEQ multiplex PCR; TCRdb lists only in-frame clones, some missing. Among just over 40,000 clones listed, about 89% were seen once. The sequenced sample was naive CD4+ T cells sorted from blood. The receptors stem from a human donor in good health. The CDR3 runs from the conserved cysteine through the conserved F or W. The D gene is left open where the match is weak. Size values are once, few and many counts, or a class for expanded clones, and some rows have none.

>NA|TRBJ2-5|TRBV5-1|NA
CASSLLEETQYF
TGCGCCAGCAGCTTATTGGAGGAGACCCAGTACTTC
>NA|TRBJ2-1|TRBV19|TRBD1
CASRPGDRINNEQFF
TGTGCCAGTAGGCCGGGGGACAGGATCAACAATGAGCAGTTCTTC
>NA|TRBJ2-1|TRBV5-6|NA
CASSYHGNEQFF
TGTGCCAGCAGCTACCACGGGAACGAGCAGTTCTTC
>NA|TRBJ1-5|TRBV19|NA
CATQSQASNQPQHF
TGTGCCACTCAGAGTCAGGCTAGCAATCAGCCCCAGCATTTT
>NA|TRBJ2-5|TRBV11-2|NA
CASSLMGRQYF
TGTGCCAGCAGCTTAATGGGACGGCAGTACTTC
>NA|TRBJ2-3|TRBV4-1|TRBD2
CASSQDVGLARGDTQYF
TGCGCCAGCAGCCAAGATGTGGGACTAGCGAGAGGAGATACGCAGTATTTT
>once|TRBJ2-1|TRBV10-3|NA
CAILGVNNEQFF
TGTGCCATCCTGGGTGTCAACAATGAGCAGTTCTTC
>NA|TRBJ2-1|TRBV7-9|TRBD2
CASSSPSGRGGSYNEQFF
TGTGCCAGCTCCTCCCCTAGCGGGAGGGGAGGATCCTACAATGAGCAGTTCTTC
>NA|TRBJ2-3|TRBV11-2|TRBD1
CATTTGGSDTQYF
TGTGCCACAACGACAGGGGGTAGCGATACGCAGTATTTT
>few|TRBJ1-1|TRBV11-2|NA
CASSLEVRNTEAFF
TGTGCCAGCAGCTTAGAGGTGCGGAACACTGAAGCTTTCTTT
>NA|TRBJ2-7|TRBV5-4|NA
CASSLGQTNYEQYF
TGTGCCAGCAGCCTGGGGCAAACTAACTACGAGCAGTACTTC
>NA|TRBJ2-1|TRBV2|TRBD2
CASSEGLAGGNEQFF
TGTGCCAGCAGTGAAGGGCTAGCGGGGGGTAATGAGCAGTTCTTC
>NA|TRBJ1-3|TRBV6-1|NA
CASSDFSSGNTIYF
TGTGCCAGCAGTGATTTCAGCTCTGGAAACACCATATATTTT
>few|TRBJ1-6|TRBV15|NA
CATSRDHRNIWSPLHF
TGTGCCACCAGCAGAGATCATCGGAACATCTGGTCACCCCTCCACTTT
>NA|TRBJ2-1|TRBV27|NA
CASRISSLLYNEQFF
TGTGCCAGCAGGATCAGTAGTCTACTCTACAATGAGCAGTTCTTC
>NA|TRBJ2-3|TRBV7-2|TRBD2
CASSLSHPSGSQDTQYF
TGTGCCAGCAGCTTATCGCACCCTAGCGGGAGTCAAGATACGCAGTATTTT
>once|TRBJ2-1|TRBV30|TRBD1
CARRTGNNEQFF
TGTGCCCGGAGGACAGGGAACAATGAGCAGTTCTTC
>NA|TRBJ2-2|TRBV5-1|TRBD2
CASSFTSGNTGELFF
TGCGCCAGCAGCTTCACTAGCGGTAACACCGGGGAGCTGTTTTTT
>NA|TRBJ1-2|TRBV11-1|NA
CASSLLPSYYGYTF
TGTGCCAGCAGCTTATTACCCTCGTACTATGGCTACACCTTC
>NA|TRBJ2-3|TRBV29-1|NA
CSVAATDTQYF
TGCAGCGTTGCGGCCACAGATACGCAGTATTTT
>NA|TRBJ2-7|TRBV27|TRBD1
CAGLRPTGGTYEQYF
TGTGCCGGCCTACGCCCGACAGGGGGTACGTACGAGCAGTACTTC
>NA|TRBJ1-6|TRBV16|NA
CASSQAPDRAYNSPLHF
TGTGCCAGCAGCCAAGCGCCCGACAGAGCTTATAATTCACCCCTCCACTTT
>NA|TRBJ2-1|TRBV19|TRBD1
CASSISDRYNEQFF
TGTGCCAGTAGTATATCGGACAGGTACAATGAGCAGTTCTTC
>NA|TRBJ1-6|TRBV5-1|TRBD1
CASSLVPGQGRGSSPLHF
TGCGCCAGCAGCTTGGTCCCGGGACAGGGGAGAGGGAGCTCACCCCTCCACTTT
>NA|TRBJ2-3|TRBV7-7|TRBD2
CASSPGLAGGPATDTQYF
TGTGCCAGCAGCCCGGGACTAGCGGGGGGCCCGGCCACAGATACGCAGTATTTT
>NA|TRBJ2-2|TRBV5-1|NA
CASSLGGEVTGELFF
TGCGCCAGCAGCTTGGGCGGTGAGGTGACCGGGGAGCTGTTTTTT
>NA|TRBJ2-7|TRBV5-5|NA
CASSWHVDTKRYEQYF
TGTGCCAGCAGCTGGCATGTTGACACGAAGCGTTACGAGCAGTACTTC
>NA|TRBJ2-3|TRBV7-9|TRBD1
CASSYWDSRTDTQYF
TGTGCCAGCAGCTACTGGGACAGTCGCACAGATACGCAGTATTTT
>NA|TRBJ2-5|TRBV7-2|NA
CASRSRAEETQYF
TGTGCCAGCAGATCCCGGGCCGAAGAGACCCAGTACTTC
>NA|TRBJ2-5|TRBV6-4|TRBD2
CASSDAGGPLETQYF
TGTGCCAGCAGTGACGCGGGGGGGCCCCTGGAGACCCAGTACTTC
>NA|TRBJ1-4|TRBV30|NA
CAWSGLSGEKLFF
TGTGCCTGGAGTGGGCTGAGCGGTGAAAAACTGTTTTTT
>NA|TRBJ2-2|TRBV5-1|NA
CASSLGQNTGELFF
TGCGCCAGCAGCTTGGGACAGAACACCGGGGAGCTGTTTTTT